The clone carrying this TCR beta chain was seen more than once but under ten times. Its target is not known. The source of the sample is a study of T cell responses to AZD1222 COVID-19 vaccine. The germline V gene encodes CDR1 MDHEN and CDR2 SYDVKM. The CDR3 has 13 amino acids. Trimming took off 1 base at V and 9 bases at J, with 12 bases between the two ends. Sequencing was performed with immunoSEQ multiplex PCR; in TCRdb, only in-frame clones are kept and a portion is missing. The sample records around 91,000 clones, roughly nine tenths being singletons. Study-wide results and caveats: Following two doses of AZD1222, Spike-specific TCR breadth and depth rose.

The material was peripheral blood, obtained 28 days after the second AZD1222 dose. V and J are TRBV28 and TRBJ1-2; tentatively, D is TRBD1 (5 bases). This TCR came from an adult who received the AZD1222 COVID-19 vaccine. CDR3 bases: TGTGCCAGCAGTTTATTAGGGGCCTGGAGCTACACCTTC. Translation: CASSLLGAWSYTF.